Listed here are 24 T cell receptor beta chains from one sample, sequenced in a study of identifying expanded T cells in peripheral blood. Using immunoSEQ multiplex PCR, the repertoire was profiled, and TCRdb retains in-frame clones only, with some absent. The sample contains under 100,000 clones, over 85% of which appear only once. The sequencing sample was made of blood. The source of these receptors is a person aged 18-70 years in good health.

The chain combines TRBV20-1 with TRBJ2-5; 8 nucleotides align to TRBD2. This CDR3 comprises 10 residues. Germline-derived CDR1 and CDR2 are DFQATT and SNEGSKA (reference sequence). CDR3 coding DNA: TGCAGCTCTAGCGGGGAGACCCAGTACTTC. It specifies CSSSGETQYF.

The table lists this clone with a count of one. The CDR3 DNA reads TGCGCCAGCAGCTTATCCGACAGCTTCTACGAGCAGTACTTC. Translating it yields CASSLSDSFYEQYF. The rearrangement uses TRBV5-1 and TRBJ2-7; TRBD1 might be the D (5 bases). The V end was cut by 2 bases, the J end by 3 bases, with 12 bases between. Per the germline V gene, CDR1 is SGHRS and CDR2 is YFSETQ. CDR3 length equals 14 residues.

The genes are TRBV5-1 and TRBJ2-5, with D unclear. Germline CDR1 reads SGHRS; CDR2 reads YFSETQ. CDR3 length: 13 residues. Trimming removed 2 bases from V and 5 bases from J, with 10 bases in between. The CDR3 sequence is CASSFTPEETQYF. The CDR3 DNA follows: TGCGCCAGCAGCTTTACACCTGAGGAGACCCAGTACTTC.

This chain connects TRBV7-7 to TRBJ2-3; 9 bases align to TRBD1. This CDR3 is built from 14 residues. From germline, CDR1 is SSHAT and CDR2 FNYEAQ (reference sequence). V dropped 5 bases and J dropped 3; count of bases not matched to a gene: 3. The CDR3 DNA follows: TGTGCCAGCAGCCAGACAGGGGGTACAGATACGCAGTATTTT. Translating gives CASSQTGGTDTQYF.

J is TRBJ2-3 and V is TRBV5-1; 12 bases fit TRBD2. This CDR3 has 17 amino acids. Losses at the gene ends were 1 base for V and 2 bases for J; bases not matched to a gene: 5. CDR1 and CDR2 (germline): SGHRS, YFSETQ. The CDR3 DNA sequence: TGCGCCAGCAGCTTGCAGCCTAGCGGGGGGGTCACAGATACGCAGTATTTT. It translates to CASSLQPSGGVTDTQYF.

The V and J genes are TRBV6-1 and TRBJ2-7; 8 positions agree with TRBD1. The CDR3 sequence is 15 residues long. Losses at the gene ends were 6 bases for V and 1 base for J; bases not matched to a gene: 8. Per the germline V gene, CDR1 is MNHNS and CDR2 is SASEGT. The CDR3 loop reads CASRAGTGGSYEQYF. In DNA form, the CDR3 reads TGTGCCAGCAGGGCCGGGACAGGAGGTTCCTACGAGCAGTACTTC.

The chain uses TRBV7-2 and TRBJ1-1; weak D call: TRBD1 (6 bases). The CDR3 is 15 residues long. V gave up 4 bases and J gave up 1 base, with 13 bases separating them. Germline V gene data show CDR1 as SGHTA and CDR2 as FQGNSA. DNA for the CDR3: TGTGCCAGCAGCTCCTACAGGGTGGGGAACACTGAAGCTTTCTTT. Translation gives CASSSYRVGNTEAFF.

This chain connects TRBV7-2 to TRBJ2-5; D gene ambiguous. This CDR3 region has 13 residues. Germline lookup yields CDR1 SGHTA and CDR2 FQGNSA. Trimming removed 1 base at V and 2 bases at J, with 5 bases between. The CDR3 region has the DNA TGTGCCAGCAGCTTAGGGCTTCAAGAGACCCAGTACTTC. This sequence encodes CASSLGLQETQYF.

CDR3 nucleotide sequence: TGTGCTAGTTCCCAGGATGGGGGCGATGGCTACACCTTC. Translated: CASSQDGGDGYTF. The chain carries TRBV12-5 and TRBJ1-2; the D gene is possibly TRBD1 (6 bases). CDR1 is LGHNT and CDR2 is FRNRAP in the germline V gene. The CDR3 is 13 amino acids. V lost 8 bases and J lost 6, with 16 bases in between.

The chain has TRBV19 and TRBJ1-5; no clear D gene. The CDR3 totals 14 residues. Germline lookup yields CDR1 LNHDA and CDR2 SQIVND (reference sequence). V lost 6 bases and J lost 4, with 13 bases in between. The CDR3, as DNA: TGTGCCAGTAGACCACATTCCGCGAATCAGCCCCAGCATTTT. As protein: CASRPHSANQPQHF.

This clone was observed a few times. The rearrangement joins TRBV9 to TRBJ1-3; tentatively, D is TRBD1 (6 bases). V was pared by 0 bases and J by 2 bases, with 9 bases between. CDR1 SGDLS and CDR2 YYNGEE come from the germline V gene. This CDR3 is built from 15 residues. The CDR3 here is CASSVAGGTGNTIYF. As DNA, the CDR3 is TGTGCCAGCAGCGTAGCGGGGGGCACTGGAAACACCATATATTTT.

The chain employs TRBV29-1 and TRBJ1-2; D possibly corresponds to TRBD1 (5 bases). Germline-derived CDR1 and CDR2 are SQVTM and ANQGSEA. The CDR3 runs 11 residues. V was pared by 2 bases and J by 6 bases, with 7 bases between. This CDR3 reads CSVEQGHGYTF. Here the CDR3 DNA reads TGCAGCGTTGAACAGGGCCATGGCTACACCTTC.

The CDR3 nucleotides read TGTGCCAGCAGTTACCCGGGACTACCCAATGGAGGCAATGAGCAGTTCTTC. This sequence encodes CASSYPGLPNGGNEQFF. This sequence joins TRBV7-3 and TRBJ2-1; 7 bases match TRBD2. Germline values: CDR1 SGHTA, CDR2 FQGTGA. The CDR3 length is 17 residues. V lost 6 bases to trimming and J lost 6 bases; unmatched junction nucleotides: 17.

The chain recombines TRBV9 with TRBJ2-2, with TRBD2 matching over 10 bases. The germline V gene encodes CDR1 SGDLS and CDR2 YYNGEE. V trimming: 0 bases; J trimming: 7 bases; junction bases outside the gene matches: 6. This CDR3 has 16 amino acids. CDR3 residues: CASSVDLAGAGGELFF. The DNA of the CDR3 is TGTGCCAGCAGCGTAGACCTAGCGGGAGCGGGCGGGGAGCTGTTTTTT.

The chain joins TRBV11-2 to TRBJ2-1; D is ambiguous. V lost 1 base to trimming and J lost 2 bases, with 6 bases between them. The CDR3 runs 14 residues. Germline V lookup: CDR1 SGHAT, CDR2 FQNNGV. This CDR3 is CASSLATAYNEQFF. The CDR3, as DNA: TGTGCCAGCAGCTTAGCGACTGCCTACAATGAGCAGTTCTTC.

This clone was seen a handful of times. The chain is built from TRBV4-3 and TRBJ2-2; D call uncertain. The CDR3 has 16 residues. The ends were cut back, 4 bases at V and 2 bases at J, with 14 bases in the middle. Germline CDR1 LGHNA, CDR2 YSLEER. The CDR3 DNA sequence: TGCGCCAGCAGCCCAGCTATGGATACCAACACCGGGGAGCTGTTTTTT. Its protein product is CASSPAMDTNTGELFF.

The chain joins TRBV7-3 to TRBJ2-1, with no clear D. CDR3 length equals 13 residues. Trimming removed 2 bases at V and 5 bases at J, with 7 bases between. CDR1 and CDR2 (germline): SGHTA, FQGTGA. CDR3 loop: CASSLGPDNEQFF. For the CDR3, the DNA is TGTGCCAGCAGCTTAGGCCCTGACAATGAGCAGTTCTTC.

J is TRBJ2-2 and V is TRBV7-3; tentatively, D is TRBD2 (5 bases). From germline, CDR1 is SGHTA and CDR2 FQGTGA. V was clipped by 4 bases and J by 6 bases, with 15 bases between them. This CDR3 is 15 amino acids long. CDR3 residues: CASSSLDTSPGELFF. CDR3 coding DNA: TGTGCCAGCAGCTCGTTAGATACTAGTCCCGGGGAGCTGTTTTTT.

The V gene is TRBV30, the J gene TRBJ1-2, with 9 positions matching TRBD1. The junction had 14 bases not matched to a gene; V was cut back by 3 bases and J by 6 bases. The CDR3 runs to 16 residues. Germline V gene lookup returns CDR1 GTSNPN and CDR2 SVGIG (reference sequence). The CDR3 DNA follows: TGTGCCTGGAGGGGGACAGGGCAGTCTCTAAGGGATGGCTACACCTTC. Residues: CAWRGTGQSLRDGYTF.

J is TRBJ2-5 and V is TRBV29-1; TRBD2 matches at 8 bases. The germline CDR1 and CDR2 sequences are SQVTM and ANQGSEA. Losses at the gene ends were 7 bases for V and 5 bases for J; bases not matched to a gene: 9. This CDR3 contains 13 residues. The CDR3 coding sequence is TGCAGCGGGATGCCGGGGGGGCAGGAGACCCAGTACTTC. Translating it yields CSGMPGGQETQYF.

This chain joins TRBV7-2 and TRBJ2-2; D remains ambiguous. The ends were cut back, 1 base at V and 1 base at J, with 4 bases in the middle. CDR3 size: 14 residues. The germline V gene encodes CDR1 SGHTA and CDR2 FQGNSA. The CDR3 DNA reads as TGTGCCAGCAGCTTAGTACGGAACACCGGGGAGCTGTTTTTT. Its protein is CASSLVRNTGELFF.

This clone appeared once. CDR3 sequence reads: CASTSGRSSNEQFF. The DNA for the CDR3 is TGTGCCAGTACTAGCGGGAGAAGCAGCAATGAGCAGTTCTTC. This sequence joins TRBV19 and TRBJ2-1; 10 positions match TRBD2. In germline, CDR1 is LNHDA, CDR2 SQIVND (reference sequence). The length of the CDR3 is 14 residues. Trimming cost V 7 bases and J 6 bases; bases outside gene matches: 6.

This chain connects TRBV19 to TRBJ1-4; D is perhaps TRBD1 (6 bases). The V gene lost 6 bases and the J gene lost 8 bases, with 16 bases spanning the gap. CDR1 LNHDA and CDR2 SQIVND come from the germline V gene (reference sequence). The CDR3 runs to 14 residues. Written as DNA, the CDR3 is TGTGCCAGTAGCGCAGGGGCCGTTGGGGAAAAACTGTTTTTT. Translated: CASSAGAVGEKLFF.

CDR3 protein: CSVRDLLYNEQFF. The CDR3 DNA follows: TGCAGCGTTAGGGACCTCCTTTACAATGAGCAGTTCTTC. The V and J genes are TRBV29-1 and TRBJ2-1; either TRBD1 or TRBD2 may fit D (5 bases each). CDR3 length equals 13 residues. V was shortened by 5 bases and J by 4 bases, with 12 bases between the two germline ends. Germline V CDR1 and CDR2: SQVTM, ANQGSEA.